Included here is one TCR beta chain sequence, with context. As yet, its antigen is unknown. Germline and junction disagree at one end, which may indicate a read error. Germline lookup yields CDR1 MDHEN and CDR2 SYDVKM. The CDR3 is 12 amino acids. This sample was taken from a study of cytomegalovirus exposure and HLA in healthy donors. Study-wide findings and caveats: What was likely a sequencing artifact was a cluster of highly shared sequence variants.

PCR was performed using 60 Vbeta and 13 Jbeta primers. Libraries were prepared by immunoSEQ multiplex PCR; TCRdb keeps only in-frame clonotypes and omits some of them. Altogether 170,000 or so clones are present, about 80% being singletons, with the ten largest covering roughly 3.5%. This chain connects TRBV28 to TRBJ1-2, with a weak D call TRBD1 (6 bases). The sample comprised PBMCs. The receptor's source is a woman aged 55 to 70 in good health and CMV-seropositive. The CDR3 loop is CASSLRGQFRAF. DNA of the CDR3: TGTGCCAGCAGTTTGCGAGGACAGTTCCGCGCCTTC.